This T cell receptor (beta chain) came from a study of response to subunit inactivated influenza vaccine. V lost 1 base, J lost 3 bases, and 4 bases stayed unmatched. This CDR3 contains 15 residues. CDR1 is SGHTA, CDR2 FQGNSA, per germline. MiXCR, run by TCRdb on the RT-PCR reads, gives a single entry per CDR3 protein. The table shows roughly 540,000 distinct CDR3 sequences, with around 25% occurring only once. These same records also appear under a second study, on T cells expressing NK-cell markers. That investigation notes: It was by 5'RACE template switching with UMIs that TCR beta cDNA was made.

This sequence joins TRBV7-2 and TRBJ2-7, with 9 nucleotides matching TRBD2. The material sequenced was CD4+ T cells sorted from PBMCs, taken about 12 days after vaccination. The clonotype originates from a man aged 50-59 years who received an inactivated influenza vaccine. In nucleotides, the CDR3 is TGTGCCAGCAGCTTAGGTGATAGCGGGAGCTACGAGCAGTACTTC. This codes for CASSLGDSGSYEQYF. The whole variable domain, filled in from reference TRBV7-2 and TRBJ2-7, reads GAGVSQSPSNKVTEKGKDVELRCDPISGHTALYWYRQSLGQGLEFLIYFQGNSAPDKSGLPSDRFSAERTGGSVSTLTIQRTQQEDSAVYLCASSLGDSGSYEQYFGPGTRLTVT.